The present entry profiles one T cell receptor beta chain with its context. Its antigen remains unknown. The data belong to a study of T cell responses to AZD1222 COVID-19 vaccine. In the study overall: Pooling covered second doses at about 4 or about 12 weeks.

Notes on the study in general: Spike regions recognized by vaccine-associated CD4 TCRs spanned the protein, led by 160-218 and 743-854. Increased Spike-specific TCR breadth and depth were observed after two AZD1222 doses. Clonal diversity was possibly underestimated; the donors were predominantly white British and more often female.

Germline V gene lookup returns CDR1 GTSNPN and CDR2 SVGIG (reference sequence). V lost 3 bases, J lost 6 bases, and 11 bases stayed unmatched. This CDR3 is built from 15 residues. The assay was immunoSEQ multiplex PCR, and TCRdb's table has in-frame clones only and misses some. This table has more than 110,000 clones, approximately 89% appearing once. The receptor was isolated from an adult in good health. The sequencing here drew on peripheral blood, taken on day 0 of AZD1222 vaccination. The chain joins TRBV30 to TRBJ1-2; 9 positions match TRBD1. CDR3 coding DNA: TGTGCCTGGAGGGGCTCCGGGGGACAGGGTAATGGCTACACCTTC. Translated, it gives CAWRGSGGQGNGYTF.